The clone carrying this TCR beta chain was counted many times. Its antigen is undetermined. The sample belongs to a study of T cell clonality in common variable immunodeficiency. General study points: Repertoire-complication correlations in CVID were limited by patient heterogeneity. CVID subjects showed higher TCRbeta clonality than healthy controls.

The method was immunoSEQ multiplex PCR; TCRdb's version includes in-frame clones alone and lacks a portion of them. This sample has 25,000 to 35,000 clones, each found more than once. Material for sequencing was peripheral blood mononuclear cells. This clonotype originated in a person aged 18 to 75 in good health.

The CDR3 sequence: CASSLGGREGEKLFF. The CDR3 DNA, read in part, is TGCGCCAGCAGCTTGGGAGGCAGGGAAGGTGAAAAA. The rearrangement uses TRBV5-1 and TRBJ1-4; D possibly corresponds to TRBD1 (5 bases). The sequence runs out 3 residues before the end of the CDR3; the remainder is reconstructed from the germline J gene. The CDR3 runs to 15 residues. The germline V gene encodes CDR1 SGHRS and CDR2 YFSETQ. Trimming stripped 0 bases from V and 7 bases from J, with 13 bases between.